The source of this T cell receptor beta chain is a study of CD8+ T cells in alopecia areata. The sequencing template was cDNA reverse transcribed from extracted RNA. Only in-frame clones appear in the TCRdb table, and some are missing; sequencing was by immunoSEQ multiplex PCR. The sample holds approximately 280,000 clones, and no clone turns up only once. A panel of CD4, CD8alpha, NKG2D, NKG2ACE and other markers served to sort pooled cutaneous lymph node cells. This clone was detected only a few times. Any gene name here is a mouse gene name. From the germline J gene comes the end of the CDR3, since the read stops 4 residues before it. The sample carries other DNA sequences with the same CDR3. Germline V lookup: CDR1 NNHDY, CDR2 SYVADS. Trimming took 5 bases from V and 4 from J; bases not matched to a gene: 3. The CDR3 consists of 13 residues.

The receptor comes from a C3H/HeJ mouse with alopecia areata. Strain MHC haplotype: H2-k. Input material: CD4+ T cells sorted from a lymph node. The chain has TRBV13-3 and TRBJ2-1; the match to TRBD1 covers 7 bases. The CDR3 bases that were read are TGTGCCAGCAGAGGGACAGCATATGCT. Its protein is CASRGTAYA. The complete CDR3 reads CASRGTAYAEQFF.